The next 3 T cell receptor beta chains were all read from a single sample in a study of HIV-infected patients and healthy controls. cDNA was made from 400 to 500 ng RNA using alpha and beta constant primers. Each of the alpha and beta chains got its own library through chain-specific third strand synthesis with indices. TCRdb processed the 5' RACE reads anew with MiXCR; each CDR3 protein has one entry. In the table there are roughly 13,000 distinct CDR3 sequences, roughly a tenth of which are singletons. The repertoire came from unfractionated whole blood and reflected all unsorted peripheral T cells. Sample: blood. Receptors were obtained from an adult in good health.

The chain uses TRBV4-1 and TRBJ2-7; D may be TRBD2 (6 bases). The CDR3 sequence is 18 residues long. Germline CDR1 reads MGHRA; CDR2 reads YSYEKL. The germline V and J ends were trimmed by 3 bases and 2 bases, with 23 bases remaining between them. DNA of the CDR3: TGCGCCAGCAGCCATCCTAGGCGTCGGGAGACGGGCCCCTACGAGCAGTACTTC. Residues: CASSHPRRRETGPYEQYF.

This clonotype is termed medium-sized. The chain employs TRBV12-3 or TRBV12-4 and TRBJ2-6, with 12 bases that match TRBD2. V shed 4 bases, J shed 4 bases, and the junction held 14 bases outside the gene matches. The CDR3 has 20 amino acids. CDR3 protein: CASSSGRRGLAGSGANVLTF. Here the CDR3 DNA reads TGTGCCAGCAGTTCCGGACGACGCGGACTAGCGGGATCAGGGGCCAACGTCCTGACTTTC.

There are a few counts of this clonotype. The chain couples TRBV29-1 to TRBJ2-1, with D perhaps TRBD1 (6 bases). The CDR3 extends over 16 amino acids. Germline V gene sequence: CDR1 SQVTM, CDR2 ANQGSEA. Trimming took 6 bases from V and 0 from J, leaving 18 bases between them. The CDR3 DNA reads as TGCAGCGTGACAGGTCCCACCCTTAGCTCCTACAATGAGCAGTTCTTC. Translation gives CSVTGPTLSSYNEQFF.